This passage covers 28 T cell receptor beta chains from one sample sequenced in a study of CD8 T cells in Susac syndrome. It was with random hexamers that 0.5 to 1 ug RNA was reverse transcribed. Via MiXCR, TCRdb re-called the immunoSEQ multiplex PCR reads, giving one row per CDR3 protein. The sample records some 170,000 distinct CDR3 sequences, about 95% being singletons. Source material: CD4+ T cells from PBMCs. Source of these receptors: a human donor in good health.

This CDR3 is CSGGLAGGWGSYNEQFF. The CDR3 DNA sequence: TGCAGTGGTGGACTAGCGGGAGGCTGGGGGTCCTACAATGAGCAGTTCTTC. The V call is TRBV20-1, the J call TRBJ2-1, with TRBD2 identical over 14 bases. The ends lost 7 bases at V and 1 base at J; junction bases unmatched: 9. This CDR3 has 17 residues. CDR1 DFQATT and CDR2 SNEGSKA come from the germline V gene (reference sequence).

This sequence joins TRBV9 and TRBJ2-7; 10 nucleotides agree with TRBD2. Looked up from germline, CDR1 is SGDLS and CDR2 is YYNGEE. This CDR3 region has 15 residues. V shed 4 bases, J shed 4 bases, and the junction held 8 bases outside the gene matches. The CDR3, as DNA: TGTGCCAGCAGCCCGACCAGCGGGAGGGAATACGAGCAGTACTTC. Encoded protein: CASSPTSGREYEQYF. The whole variable domain, remainder taken from reference TRBV9 and TRBJ2-7, is DSGVTQTPKHLITATGQRVTLRCSPRSGDLSVYWYQQSLDQGLQFLIQYYNGEERAKGNILERFSAQQFPDLHSELNLSSLELGDSALYFCASSPTSGREYEQYFGPGTRLTVT.

The V and J genes are TRBV6-6 and TRBJ2-7, with D perhaps matching TRBD1 (7 bases). V lost 7 bases and J lost 3, with 16 bases in between. Per the germline V gene, CDR1 is MNHNY and CDR2 is SVGAGI (reference sequence). This CDR3 contains 14 residues. In nucleotides, the CDR3 is TGTGCCAGCATAGGGAGACAGGGAGGCTACGAGCAGTACTTC. This codes for CASIGRQGGYEQYF.

Concerning this clonotype: At one of its ends the junction is not consistent with the germline gene, which may arise from a read error. CDR3 sequence reads: CASSPHGGVTDF. DNA for the CDR3: TGTGCCAGCAGTCCGCATGGAGGGGTTACAGACTTC. The rearrangement links TRBV2 to TRBJ1-2; D perhaps matches TRBD1 (5 bases). The germline CDR1 and CDR2 sequences are SNHLY and FYNNEI. The CDR3 runs to 12 residues. The variable domain in full, completed from reference TRBV2 and TRBJ1-2, reads EPEVTQTPSHQVTQMGQEVILRCVPISNHLYFYWYRQILGQKVEFLVSFYNNEISEKSEIFDDQFSVERPDGSNFTLKIRSTKLEDSAMYFCASSPHGGVTDFGSGTRLTVV.

This chain uses TRBV6-2 or TRBV6-3 with TRBJ2-2; 7 positions match TRBD1. Germline CDR1 is MNHEY and CDR2 is SVGEGT. This CDR3 region has 14 residues. With 6 bases clipped from V and 6 bases from J, the junction kept 7 bases outside the gene matches. The CDR3 spells CASSRQGFSGELFF. CDR3 nucleotide sequence: TGTGCCAGCAGCCGACAGGGATTTTCCGGGGAGCTGTTTTTT.

V gene TRBV11-3 combines with J gene TRBJ2-5; D is ambiguous. Germline CDR1 is SGHNT and CDR2 is YENEEA. The CDR3 contains 12 residues. V shed 5 bases and J shed 4 bases, with 8 bases lying between them. CDR3 sequence: CASSRGTETQYF. In DNA, the CDR3 is TGTGCCAGCAGCCGTGGAACAGAGACCCAGTACTTC.

This clonotype appeared once. The V call is TRBV7-3, the J call TRBJ1-1; a weak D match, TRBD1 (5 bases). V was clipped by 1 base and J by 7 bases, with 10 bases between them. The CDR3 spans 13 residues. Germline values: CDR1 SGHTA, CDR2 FQGTGA. The CDR3 DNA is TGTGCCAGCAGCTTAATCGGCCAGGGTGAAGCTTTCTTT. The encoded protein is CASSLIGQGEAFF.

The genes are TRBV11-2 and TRBJ2-2, with D uncertain. CDR3 size: 14 residues. Germline-derived CDR1 and CDR2 are SGHAT and FQNNGV. V lost 5 bases and J lost 5, with 12 bases in between. CDR3 region: CASSPIWGTGELFF. The CDR3 bases are TGTGCCAGCAGCCCTATCTGGGGTACCGGGGAGCTGTTTTTT.

The chain recombines TRBV19 with TRBJ2-3; a weak D match, TRBD2 (6 bases). The CDR3 loop spans 13 amino acids. In germline, CDR1 is LNHDA, CDR2 SQIVND (reference sequence). Trimming cost V 7 bases and J 0 bases, with 8 bases left between them. The CDR3 DNA is TGTGCCAGTAACGGGAGAAGCACAGATACGCAGTATTTT. It yields the protein CASNGRSTDTQYF.

The chain carries TRBV20-1 and TRBJ2-2; no firm D call. V was shortened by 3 bases and J by 5 bases, with 4 bases between the two germline ends. There are 11 residues in the CDR3. The germline V gene has CDR1 DFQATT and CDR2 SNEGSKA (reference sequence). CDR3 DNA sequence: TGCAGTGCTAGTCGTACCGGGGAGCTGTTTTTT. This encodes CSASRTGELFF.

This chain links TRBV12-3 or TRBV12-4 with TRBJ2-3; D perhaps matches TRBD2 (5 bases). CDR3 size: 14 residues. V lost 1 base, J lost 2 bases, and 7 bases lay in between. The CDR3 nucleotides read TGTGCCAGCAGTTTAGGGCGGGCCACAGATACGCAGTATTTT. This gives the protein CASSLGRATDTQYF.

The CDR3 DNA is TGTGCCTGGAGAGGACCGAGGAACACTGAAGCTTTCTTT. Its translation: CAWRGPRNTEAFF. The V gene is TRBV30, the J gene TRBJ1-1; unclear D gene. CDR1 is GTSNPN and CDR2 is SVGIG in the germline V gene (reference sequence). Trimming shortened V by 3 bases and J by 1 base, and 9 bases separated the two germline ends. The CDR3 has 13 amino acids.

This chain uses TRBV12-3 or TRBV12-4 with TRBJ2-5, with a possible D match to TRBD1 (5 bases). V was clipped by 3 bases and J by 5 bases, with 16 bases between them. The CDR3 is 15 residues long. This CDR3 reads CASSLGRQGWETQYF. The DNA of the CDR3 is TGTGCCAGCAGTTTGGGTAGGCAGGGCTGGGAGACCCAGTACTTC.

The chain carries TRBV20-1 and TRBJ2-1, with TRBD2 identical over 13 bases. The CDR3 spans 12 residues. Germline V gene sequence: CDR1 DFQATT, CDR2 SNEGSKA (reference sequence). Trimming removed 6 bases from V and 10 bases from J; junction bases left unmatched: 3. In nucleotides, the CDR3 is TGCAGTGCCCGGGGACTAGCGGGGGAGCAGTTCTTC. Encoded protein: CSARGLAGEQFF.

The V call is TRBV24-1, the J call TRBJ2-3; D ambiguous. V was clipped by 3 bases and J by 0 bases, with 9 bases between them. Germline V CDR1 and CDR2: KGHDR, SFDVKD. This CDR3 spans 15 amino acids. DNA of the CDR3: TGTGCCACCAGTGATGCGACTGCTAGCACAGATACGCAGTATTTT. Its protein is CATSDATASTDTQYF.

CDR3 nucleotide sequence: TGTGCCAGCAGCTCTACTCGTACTACCTACAATGAGCAGTTCTTC. It is translated as CASSSTRTTYNEQFF. J is TRBJ2-1 and V is TRBV7-3, with D unresolved. Per germline, CDR1 SGHTA and CDR2 FQGTGA. The ends were cut back, 4 bases at V and 2 bases at J, with 12 bases in the middle. CDR3 length: 15 amino acids.

The chain carries TRBV25-1 and TRBJ2-5; D is possibly TRBD1 (6 bases). V dropped 4 bases and J dropped 5 bases, with 11 bases sitting between them. Germline CDR1 reads MGHDK; CDR2 reads SYGVNS. This CDR3 has 13 amino acids. In nucleotides, the CDR3 is TGTGCCAGCAGTGCCCAGGGGAGTGAGACCCAGTACTTC. Translated, it gives CASSAQGSETQYF. Full variable domain (remainder filled in from reference TRBV25-1 and TRBJ2-5): EADIYQTPRYLVIGTGKKITLECSQTMGHDKMYWYQQDPGMELHLIHYSYGVNSTEKGDLSSESTVSRIRTEHFPLTLESARPSHTSQYLCASSAQGSETQYFGPGTRLLVL.

The chain recombines TRBV5-1 with TRBJ2-5; TRBD2 aligns across 10 bases. V shed 4 bases and J 0 bases; nucleotides not matched to a gene: 9. The CDR3 contains 17 residues. Per germline, CDR1 SGHRS and CDR2 YFSETQ. The CDR3 nucleotides are TGCGCCAGCAGCCAAGGACTAGCGGTGGGGTACCAAGAGACCCAGTACTTC. This encodes CASSQGLAVGYQETQYF.

The chain employs TRBV2 and TRBJ2-7; a possible D gene is TRBD2 (6 bases). The CDR3 loop spans 14 amino acids. V gave up 2 bases and J gave up 7 bases, with 15 bases separating them. Germline values: CDR1 SNHLY, CDR2 FYNNEI. CDR3 nucleotide sequence: TGTGCCAGCAGTGAAAGGACTACCTCTAGGGAGCAGTACTTC. Its protein product is CASSERTTSREQYF.

This CDR3 reads CSARTGFEQYF. CDR3 DNA sequence: TGCAGTGCCAGGACCGGGTTCGAGCAGTACTTC. This chain uses TRBV20-1 with TRBJ2-7; D not certain. V dropped 6 bases and J dropped 6 bases, with 12 bases sitting between them. The CDR3 sequence is 11 residues long. From germline, CDR1 is DFQATT and CDR2 SNEGSKA (reference sequence).

The J gene is TRBJ2-6, the V gene TRBV28, with unresolved D. Per germline, CDR1 MDHEN and CDR2 SYDVKM. The ends were cut back, 2 bases at V and 0 bases at J, with 11 bases in the middle. This CDR3 contains 17 residues. The CDR3 DNA sequence: TGTGCCAGCAGTTTAGTCCCGGTCAGCTCTGGGGCCAACGTCCTGACTTTC. Residues: CASSLVPVSSGANVLTF.

V and J are TRBV9 and TRBJ2-7; D may be TRBD1 (5 bases). CDR3 length: 16 amino acids. V lost 2 bases to trimming and J lost 0 bases, with 15 bases between them. The germline gives CDR1 SGDLS, CDR2 YYNGEE. The CDR3 here is CASSVPYRSHSYEQYF. In DNA, the CDR3 is TGTGCCAGCAGCGTCCCCTACAGGTCCCACTCCTACGAGCAGTACTTC.

V gene TRBV23-1 combines with J gene TRBJ1-2; D not certain. TRBV23-1 is an open reading frame, and its role is uncertain. The germline V and J ends were trimmed by 2 bases and 7 bases, with 11 bases remaining between them. The CDR3 runs to 13 residues. The CDR3 bases are TGCGCCAGCAGTCAACACGGGGAACTTGGCTACACCTTC. It specifies CASSQHGELGYTF.

J is TRBJ2-1 and V is TRBV29-1; D call uncertain. The germline V gene has CDR1 SQVTM and CDR2 ANQGSEA. This CDR3 has 14 amino acids. V lost 4 bases and J lost 2, with 12 bases in between. The CDR3 loop is CSVVGSAAYNEQFF. For the CDR3, the DNA is TGCAGCGTTGTTGGGTCAGCTGCCTACAATGAGCAGTTCTTC.

The V call is TRBV2, the J call TRBJ2-3; 8 bases fit TRBD2. This CDR3 region has 15 residues. V trimming: 6 bases; J trimming: 0 bases; junction bases outside the gene matches: 5. Germline V gene sequence: CDR1 SNHLY, CDR2 FYNNEI. CDR3 residues: CASRRAGASTDTQYF. The DNA for the CDR3 is TGTGCCAGCAGGAGAGCGGGAGCTAGCACAGATACGCAGTATTTT.

The J gene is TRBJ1-1, the V gene TRBV20-1; the D is unclear. This CDR3 is 13 amino acids long. V shed 3 bases and J shed 1 base, with 9 bases lying between them. Per the germline V gene, CDR1 is DFQATT and CDR2 is SNEGSKA (reference sequence). CDR3 region: CSARPDQNTEAFF. The DNA for the CDR3 is TGCAGTGCTAGGCCAGATCAGAACACTGAAGCTTTCTTT.

V usage is TRBV18 and J usage is TRBJ2-2, with D perhaps matching TRBD1 (5 bases). Trimming took off 4 bases at V and 6 bases at J, with 15 bases between the two ends. The V gene's germline CDR1 is KGHSH and CDR2 LQKENI. This CDR3 region has 15 residues. CDR3 residues: CASSQMTVPAGELFF. The CDR3 coding sequence is TGTGCCAGCTCACAGATGACAGTCCCCGCCGGGGAGCTGTTTTTT. Full variable domain (missing parts from reference TRBV18 and TRBJ2-2): NAGVMQNPRHLVRRRGQEARLRCSPMKGHSHVYWYRQLPEEGLKFMVYLQKENIIDESGMPKERFSAEFPKEGPSILRIQQVVRGDSAAYFCASSQMTVPAGELFFGEGSRLTVL.

The CDR3 loop reads CASSLATSAEQYF. CDR3 coding DNA: TGTGCCAGCAGCTTAGCGACTAGCGCCGAGCAGTACTTC. The chain has TRBV7-2 and TRBJ2-7; 8 bases are a match to TRBD2. The CDR3 is 13 amino acids. V lost 0 bases, J lost 6 bases, and 1 base stayed unmatched. CDR1 is SGHTA and CDR2 is FQGNSA in the germline V gene. Looking up the rest from reference TRBV7-2 and TRBJ2-7 gives the full variable domain: GAGVSQSPSNKVTEKGKDVELRCDPISGHTALYWYRQSLGQGLEFLIYFQGNSAPDKSGLPSDRFSAERTGGSVSTLTIQRTQQEDSAVYLCASSLATSAEQYFGPGTRLTVT.